This TCR beta chain was captured by sequencing in a study of blood T cell repertoires in COVID-19. The assay was immunoSEQ multiplex PCR, and TCRdb's table has in-frame clones only and misses some. The data show fewer than 85,000 clones, with around 89% seen just once and 7% to 10% held by the top ten. This TCR was recovered from a human donor in a cohort sampled during active COVID-19. Input material: peripheral blood.

In nucleotides, the CDR3 is TGTGCCAGCAGCGTGGACAGGGGCAACACTGAAGCTTTCTTT. Translated: CASSVDRGNTEAFF. The genes are TRBV13 and TRBJ1-1; 9 nucleotides agree with TRBD1. Germline V gene data show CDR1 as PRHDT and CDR2 as FYEKMQ (reference sequence). The CDR3 is made up of 14 amino acids. After removal of 5 bases from V and 2 bases from J, the junction contained 3 bases not matched to a gene.